These 15 T cell receptor beta chains originate from one sample sequenced in a study of blood T cell repertoires in COVID-19. Measured with immunoSEQ multiplex PCR; TCRdb has only the in-frame clones, and not every one. The sample has roughly 81,000 clones; approximately 85% are singletons. Sample: peripheral blood. Receptors were obtained from a woman of 80 years or more with COVID-19, enrolled during active disease.

The gene calls are TRBV28 and TRBJ2-7; 8 nucleotides match TRBD1. CDR3 length: 15 amino acids. Trimming removed 4 bases from V and 2 bases from J; junction bases left unmatched: 7. Per germline, CDR1 MDHEN and CDR2 SYDVKM. For the CDR3, the DNA is TGTGCCAGCAGTTCTGGGGACAGGAAAACCTACGAGCAGTACTTC. Translating it yields CASSSGDRKTYEQYF.

The CDR3 spells CASSEGQGRTQYF. The CDR3 DNA reads as TGTGCCAGCAGTGAAGGACAGGGTCGGACCCAGTACTTC. The chain combines TRBV6-1 with TRBJ2-5, with TRBD1 identical over 7 bases. This CDR3 is built from 13 residues. The germline V gene has CDR1 MNHNS and CDR2 SASEGT. V was pared by 1 base and J by 7 bases, with 3 bases of the junction left unmatched.

The chain joins TRBV30 to TRBJ2-1; possible D gene TRBD2, 5 bases. Trimming shortened V by 0 bases and J by 8 bases, and 5 bases separated the two germline ends. Germline V gene sequence: CDR1 GTSNPN, CDR2 SVGIG (reference sequence). The CDR3 loop spans 11 amino acids. CDR3 region: CAWSVLDEQFF. The CDR3 DNA is TGTGCCTGGAGTGTACTAGATGAGCAGTTCTTC.

The chain is built from TRBV6-1 and TRBJ2-7; 13 nucleotides agree with TRBD2. This CDR3 is built from 16 residues. V shed 4 bases and J 4 bases; nucleotides not matched to a gene: 7. The germline V gene encodes CDR1 MNHNS and CDR2 SASEGT. The CDR3 reads CASSAPGLAGRYEQYF. The DNA of the CDR3 is TGTGCCAGCAGTGCACCGGGACTAGCGGGACGATACGAGCAGTACTTC.

Comments on this clone: One end of the junction is discordant with germline, which a read error may explain. V is TRBV2 and J is TRBJ2-1, with 9 nucleotides matching TRBD1. This CDR3 is built from 11 residues. Germline V gene lookup returns CDR1 SNHLY and CDR2 FYNNEI. CDR3 nucleotides: TGTGCCAGCAGCAAGGGACAGGGTGGGGTCTTC. Amino acids: CASSKGQGGVF. Combining the CDR3 with reference TRBV2 and TRBJ2-1 gives the whole variable domain EPEVTQTPSHQVTQMGQEVILRCVPISNHLYFYWYRQILGQKVEFLVSFYNNEISEKSEIFDDQFSVERPDGSNFTLKIRSTKLEDSAMYFCASSKGQGGVFGPGTRLTVL.

The J gene is TRBJ1-4, the V gene TRBV18, with 8 bases aligning to TRBD1. V shed 3 bases, J shed 4 bases, and the junction held 4 bases outside the gene matches. Germline V gene data show CDR1 as KGHSH and CDR2 as LQKENI. The CDR3 has 15 residues. DNA for the CDR3: TGTGCCAGCTCACCTCCGGGACAGGTTAATGAAAAACTGTTTTTT. Protein sequence: CASSPPGQVNEKLFF.

V usage is TRBV3-1 (or the pseudogene TRBV3-2) and J usage is TRBJ2-3, with D maybe TRBD2 (6 bases). Trimming stripped 4 bases from V and 1 base from J, with 18 bases between. Per germline, CDR1 LGHDT and CDR2 YNNKEL (reference sequence). CDR3 length equals 17 residues. CDR3 protein: CASSPHLSSSGTDTQYF. CDR3 DNA: TGTGCCAGCAGCCCCCACTTGTCGTCTAGCGGCACAGATACGCAGTATTTT.

This clone has just one count. The chain has TRBV5-1 and TRBJ2-1; 10 bases are a match to TRBD2. Germline trimming cut 1 base from V and 4 bases from J; bases unmatched to any gene: 5. The germline V gene has CDR1 SGHRS and CDR2 YFSETQ. The length of the CDR3 is 16 residues. The CDR3 region is CASSLYPSGGYNEQFF. CDR3 coding DNA: TGCGCCAGCAGCTTGTACCCTAGCGGGGGATACAATGAGCAGTTCTTC.

V and J are TRBV19 and TRBJ1-6, with TRBD1 matching over 8 bases. Germline loops: CDR1 LNHDA, CDR2 SQIVND (reference sequence). The ends lost 5 bases at V and 7 bases at J; junction bases unmatched: 7. The CDR3 has 15 amino acids. The CDR3 loop is CASSGLGQVNSPLHF. For the CDR3, the DNA is TGTGCCAGTAGTGGCTTGGGACAGGTGAATTCACCCCTCCACTTT. The full variable domain, completed using reference TRBV19 and TRBJ1-6, is DGGITQSPKYLFRKEGQNVTLSCEQNLNHDAMYWYRQDPGQGLRLIYYSQIVNDFQKGDIAEGYSVSREKKESFPLTVTSAQKNPTAFYLCASSGLGQVNSPLHFGNGTRLTVT.

This sequence joins TRBV14 and TRBJ1-3; D may be TRBD1 (6 bases). Germline assignment: CDR1 SGHDN and CDR2 FVKESK. Trimming took 4 bases from V and 0 from J, leaving 19 bases between them. The CDR3 is made up of 18 amino acids. Here the CDR3 reads CASSPLWGRTGSGNTIYF. The CDR3 bases are TGTGCCAGCAGCCCCCTTTGGGGGCGTACCGGCTCTGGAAACACCATATATTTT.

The chain links TRBV28 to TRBJ2-1; possible D gene TRBD1, 7 bases. Germline V CDR1 and CDR2: MDHEN, SYDVKM. The V end lost 5 bases, the J end lost 6 bases, and 11 bases lay between the germline ends. This CDR3 spans 13 amino acids. CDR3 residues: CASSPGGFNEQFF. The CDR3 DNA follows: TGTGCCAGCAGTCCAGGGGGGTTCAATGAGCAGTTCTTC. The complete variable domain, with remaining parts taken from reference TRBV28 and TRBJ2-1, reads DVKVTQSSRYLVKRTGEKVFLECVQDMDHENMFWYRQDPGLGLRLIYFSYDVKMKEKGDIPEGYSVSREKKERFSLILESASTNQTSMYLCASSPGGFNEQFFGPGTRLTVL.

V usage is TRBV7-2 and J usage is TRBJ1-1; TRBD1 might be the D (5 bases). V lost 5 bases and J lost 0, with 13 bases in between. Germline V gives CDR1 SGHTA, CDR2 FQGNSA. CDR3 length: 15 residues. The CDR3 here is CASSPGEGLNTEAFF. The CDR3 DNA sequence: TGTGCCAGCAGCCCGGGGGAGGGCTTGAACACTGAAGCTTTCTTT.

The rearrangement joins TRBV28 to TRBJ2-7, with TRBD2 matching over 13 bases. V gave up 4 bases and J gave up 3 bases; unmatched junction bases: 9. The V gene's germline CDR1 is MDHEN and CDR2 SYDVKM. This CDR3 is built from 17 residues. CDR3 nucleotide sequence: TGTGCCAGCAGTTCCCCGGGACTAGCGGGGCCACTCTACGAGCAGTACTTC. It specifies CASSSPGLAGPLYEQYF.

Only a few counts were recorded for this clone. The gene calls are TRBV28 and TRBJ2-2; D is perhaps TRBD2 (6 bases). V shed 7 bases and J shed 1 base, with 13 bases lying between them. The V gene's germline CDR1 is MDHEN and CDR2 SYDVKM. There are 15 residues in the CDR3. DNA for the CDR3: TGTGCCAGCACCTTGGGGGGTGGGAACACCGGGGAGCTGTTTTTT. It translates to CASTLGGGNTGELFF.

The V gene is TRBV2, the J gene TRBJ1-4; 9 nucleotides match TRBD1. Germline CDR1 is SNHLY and CDR2 is FYNNEI. The CDR3 length is 15 residues. The V and J ends lost 8 bases and 0 bases, in that order; junction bases with no gene match: 4. CDR3 loop: CASGGQGTTNEKLFF. The CDR3, as DNA: TGTGCCAGCGGAGGACAGGGGACAACTAATGAAAAACTGTTTTTT.